These 24 T cell receptor beta chains were sequenced from one sample in a study of T-cell reconstitution after alpha-beta-depleted transplantation in children. Unique molecular identifiers tagged the TCRbeta library. Each CDR3 protein gets one entry after TCRdb re-called the PCR reads with MiXCR. The sample has about 98,000 distinct CDR3 sequences; around 6.1% are singletons. The sample was PBMCs, mostly from graft donor cells, taken 60 days after TCRalphabeta/CD19-depleted stem cell transplant. Source of these receptors: a female patient aged 2-15 years who had a stem cell transplant for Fanconi anemia, so the T cells may come from the graft donor.

Ten or more counts support this clonotype. The chain has TRBV5-1 and TRBJ2-3, with 7 bases lining up with TRBD2. There are 17 residues in the CDR3. Germline-derived CDR1 and CDR2 are SGHRS and YFSETQ. Trimming took 0 bases from V and 2 from J; bases not matched to a gene: 9. The CDR3 is CASSLAVASGPTDTQYF. In DNA form, the CDR3 reads TGCGCCAGCAGCTTGGCCGTGGCTAGCGGACCCACAGATACGCAGTATTTT.

This clonotype was recorded many times. The rearrangement links TRBV20-1 to TRBJ2-5; no reliable D call. Per the germline V gene, CDR1 is DFQATT and CDR2 is SNEGSKA (reference sequence). Trimming removed 3 bases from V and 3 bases from J, with 11 bases in between. The CDR3 is 13 amino acids. The CDR3 protein is CSARPHVKETQYF. The CDR3 DNA is TGCAGTGCTAGGCCCCACGTTAAAGAGACCCAGTACTTC.

The chain carries TRBV12-3 or TRBV12-4 and TRBJ2-1, with D perhaps matching TRBD1 (5 bases). V lost 5 bases and J 3 bases, leaving 14 bases between the germline ends. The CDR3 spans 15 residues. The CDR3 DNA reads as TGTGCCAGCAGTATCCCCCTGACAGTCTACAATGAGCAGTTCTTC. This sequence encodes CASSIPLTVYNEQFF.

There are many counts of this clonotype. V gene TRBV5-1 combines with J gene TRBJ2-1; 13 bases are shared with TRBD2. The CDR3 loop spans 18 amino acids. CDR1 and CDR2 (germline): SGHRS, YFSETQ. Germline trimming cut 5 bases from V and 0 bases from J; bases unmatched to any gene: 8. CDR3 loop: CASRAGLAGPSSYNEQFF. CDR3 sequence (DNA): TGCGCCAGCAGGGCGGGACTAGCGGGGCCGAGCTCCTACAATGAGCAGTTCTTC.

This clonotype was detected many times. V is TRBV20-1 and J is TRBJ1-6; 8 bases match TRBD1. V gave up 6 bases and J gave up 4 bases; unmatched junction bases: 11. Germline-derived CDR1 and CDR2 are DFQATT and SNEGSKA (reference sequence). There are 16 residues in the CDR3. CDR3 region: CSARSGGQGYNSPLHF. CDR3 nucleotides: TGCAGTGCCAGAAGCGGTGGACAGGGATATAATTCACCCCTCCACTTT.

This clonotype was detected many times. The genes are TRBV5-1 and TRBJ2-3, with D perhaps matching TRBD1 or TRBD2 (5 bases each). V lost 1 base and J lost 1, with 10 bases in between. CDR3 length: 15 amino acids. Germline values: CDR1 SGHRS, CDR2 YFSETQ. The CDR3 DNA follows: TGCGCCAGCAGCTTGAGCAGAGGGGGCACAGATACGCAGTATTTT. It specifies CASSLSRGGTDTQYF. The full variable domain, rest sourced from reference TRBV5-1 and TRBJ2-3, is KAGVTQTPRYLIKTRGQQVTLSCSPISGHRSVSWYQQTPGQGLQFLFEYFSETQRNKGNFPGRFSGRQFSNSRSEMNVSTLELGDSALYLCASSLSRGGTDTQYFGPGTRLTVL.

The gene calls are TRBV3-1 and TRBJ2-7, with TRBD2 matching 9 bases. The trim removed 3 bases at V and 3 bases at J, leaving 15 bases unmatched. The CDR3 consists of 18 residues. Germline V gives CDR1 LGHDT, CDR2 YNNKEL (reference sequence). The CDR3, as DNA: TGTGCCAGCAGCCATGGGACTAGCTTCGCGTCGGGGTTCTACGAGCAGTACTTC. It specifies CASSHGTSFASGFYEQYF.

This clonotype appeared many times. V and J are TRBV28 and TRBJ1-5, with unresolved D. V gave up 8 bases and J gave up 0 bases, with 8 bases separating them. Germline V CDR1 and CDR2: MDHEN, SYDVKM. This CDR3 is built from 13 residues. CDR3 in DNA: TGTGCCAGCGCTCTATATAGCAATCAGCCCCAGCATTTT. Translated: CASALYSNQPQHF.

This clonotype was counted many times. V is TRBV29-1 and J is TRBJ1-2, with TRBD1 matching over 9 bases. With 7 bases clipped from V and 0 bases from J, the junction kept 6 bases outside the gene matches. Germline values: CDR1 SQVTM, CDR2 ANQGSEA. This CDR3 region has 14 residues. The CDR3 loop reads CSATWTGANYGYTF. Written as DNA, the CDR3 is TGCAGCGCAACGTGGACAGGGGCTAACTATGGCTACACCTTC.

This clonotype was recorded many times. This chain links TRBV5-1 with TRBJ2-2; 8 positions agree with TRBD1. Trimming cost V 5 bases and J 4 bases; bases outside gene matches: 1. Germline values: CDR1 SGHRS, CDR2 YFSETQ. This CDR3 spans 13 amino acids. Here the CDR3 reads CASRDRATGELFF. Here the CDR3 DNA reads TGCGCCAGCAGGGACAGGGCCACCGGGGAGCTGTTTTTT.

V usage is TRBV7-9 and J usage is TRBJ2-5, with D maybe TRBD1 (6 bases). V was trimmed by 2 bases and J by 3 bases, leaving 10 bases between them. Germline CDR1 reads SEHNR; CDR2 reads FQNEAQ (reference sequence). The CDR3 loop spans 14 amino acids. The CDR3 DNA sequence: TGTGCCAGCAGCTTATGGAACAGGGAAGAGACCCAGTACTTC. The encoded protein is CASSLWNREETQYF.

This clonotype was seen repeatedly, ten times or more. The CDR3 here is CSAPPGGLTDTQYF. Written as DNA, the CDR3 is TGCAGTGCTCCCCCGGGCGGCCTCACAGATACGCAGTATTTT. The V gene is TRBV20-1, the J gene TRBJ2-3; no definite D call. The CDR3 consists of 14 residues. With 5 bases removed from V and 2 bases from J, the gap between germline ends came to 14 bases. The germline gives CDR1 DFQATT, CDR2 SNEGSKA (reference sequence).

This clonotype was observed many times. The chain couples TRBV24-1 to TRBJ2-3; 7 bases are a match to TRBD1. Germline V gene lookup returns CDR1 KGHDR and CDR2 SFDVKD. The ends lost 4 bases at V and 5 bases at J; junction bases unmatched: 2. The CDR3 has 13 amino acids. CDR3 residues: CATSEAGGDTQYF. The CDR3, as DNA: TGTGCCACCAGTGAGGCAGGGGGAGATACGCAGTATTTT.

Ten or more counts support this clonotype. The chain recombines TRBV20-1 with TRBJ1-5; D remains ambiguous. V was shortened by 6 bases and J by 7 bases, with 13 bases between the two germline ends. CDR3 length equals 12 residues. Germline V gives CDR1 DFQATT, CDR2 SNEGSKA (reference sequence). CDR3: CSAQDGFQPQHF. The CDR3, as DNA: TGCAGTGCCCAGGACGGCTTCCAGCCCCAGCATTTT.

This clonotype was counted at least ten times. The gene calls are TRBV6-5 and TRBJ2-2; D gene uncertain. Germline V gene data show CDR1 as MNHEY and CDR2 as SVGAGI. V was trimmed by 2 bases and J by 7 bases, leaving 8 bases between them. This CDR3 region has 13 residues. This CDR3 reads CASSYPAFGELFF. The CDR3 DNA follows: TGTGCCAGCAGTTACCCGGCATTCGGGGAGCTGTTTTTT.

This clonotype was counted ten times or more. This chain connects TRBV28 to TRBJ1-2; unclear D gene. Looked up from germline, CDR1 is MDHEN and CDR2 is SYDVKM. There are 13 residues in the CDR3. V was trimmed by 2 bases and J by 5 bases, leaving 9 bases between them. For the CDR3, the DNA is TGTGCCAGCAGTTTAGTACAGCAATATGGCTACACCTTC. It yields the protein CASSLVQQYGYTF.

On this clonotype itself: This sequence may be a read error, since a much larger clone differs from it by one base. V gene TRBV28 combines with J gene TRBJ2-7; D gene unclear. The CDR3 has 14 residues. Germline CDR1 MDHEN, CDR2 SYDVKM. V shed 5 bases and J shed 3 bases, with 14 bases lying between them. The CDR3 coding sequence is TGTGCCAGCAGTATCCTTCATAAAAACTACGAGCAGTACTTC. It specifies CASSILHKNYEQYF.

This clonotype was recorded a few times. CDR3 DNA: TGTGCCAGCAGTCGAGCCCCGCCCTCGGCTAGCGGCAAGGAGACCCAGTACTTC. Amino acid sequence: CASSRAPPSASGKETQYF. The chain is built from TRBV3-1 and TRBJ2-5; 7 nucleotides match TRBD2. The CDR3 spans 18 residues. J gave up 5 bases and V 6 bases, and 21 bases lay outside the gene matches. Germline V gene lookup returns CDR1 LGHDT and CDR2 YNNKEL (reference sequence).

In its sample, this clonotype was seen a few times. The genes are TRBV11-1 and TRBJ2-5; 10 nucleotides agree with TRBD1. CDR3 length: 19 residues. The trim removed 6 bases at V and 0 bases at J, leaving 16 bases unmatched. The germline gives CDR1 SGHAT, CDR2 FQDESV (reference sequence). CDR3 protein: CASRKGVDGTGAYQETQYF. The CDR3 DNA reads TGTGCCAGCAGAAAAGGCGTGGATGGGACAGGGGCGTACCAAGAGACCCAGTACTTC. Drawing the rest from reference TRBV11-1 and TRBJ2-5, the complete variable domain is EAEVAQSPRYKITEKSQAVAFWCDPISGHATLYWYRQILGQGPELLVQFQDESVVDDSQLPKDRFSAERLKGVDSTLKIQPAELGDSAMYLCASRKGVDGTGAYQETQYFGPGTRLLVL.

There are many counts of this clonotype. The V gene is TRBV29-1, the J gene TRBJ2-2, with D possibly matching TRBD1 (5 bases). V shed 4 bases and J shed 6 bases, with 18 bases lying between them. CDR1 SQVTM and CDR2 ANQGSEA come from the germline V gene. This CDR3 is 15 amino acids long. CDR3 in amino acids: CSVAGWGRWSGELFF. Here the CDR3 DNA reads TGCAGCGTTGCCGGCTGGGGCAGGTGGTCCGGGGAGCTGTTTTTT.

This clonotype appeared many times. The chain employs TRBV20-1 and TRBJ1-2; 8 bases fit TRBD1. CDR3 length: 11 amino acids. CDR1 DFQATT and CDR2 SNEGSKA come from the germline V gene (reference sequence). The ends lost 6 bases at V and 8 bases at J; junction bases unmatched: 5. CDR3 coding DNA: TGCAGTGCACTGACAGGGGAAGGCTACACCTTC. Translating gives CSALTGEGYTF.

This clonotype was seen at least ten times. The chain couples TRBV28 to TRBJ2-7; D possibly uses TRBD1 or TRBD2 (5 bases each). The CDR3 has 11 amino acids. Germline CDR1 reads MDHEN; CDR2 reads SYDVKM. CDR3 coding DNA: TGTGCAGTTATCGGGGCTACGAAGCAGTACTTC. It encodes CAVIGATKQYF.

This clonotype was seen more than once but under ten times. The chain couples TRBV19 to TRBJ1-1; D uncertain. Trimming removed 6 bases from V and 1 base from J, with 18 bases in between. The CDR3 is made up of 16 amino acids. Germline CDR1 and CDR2: LNHDA and SQIVND (reference sequence). The CDR3 nucleotides read TGTGCCAGTAGGAAGTTCCAGACCCGCCCGAACACTGAAGCTTTCTTT. This gives the protein CASRKFQTRPNTEAFF.

This clonotype was seen repeatedly, ten times or more. The chain uses TRBV3-1 and TRBJ2-7; 9 bases fit TRBD1. There are 13 residues in the CDR3. V lost 5 bases, J lost 5 bases, and 4 bases stayed unmatched. Germline V CDR1 and CDR2: LGHDT, YNNKEL (reference sequence). Here the CDR3 reads CASSSGTGNEQYF. The DNA of the CDR3 is TGTGCCAGCAGCTCCGGGACAGGGAACGAGCAGTACTTC.